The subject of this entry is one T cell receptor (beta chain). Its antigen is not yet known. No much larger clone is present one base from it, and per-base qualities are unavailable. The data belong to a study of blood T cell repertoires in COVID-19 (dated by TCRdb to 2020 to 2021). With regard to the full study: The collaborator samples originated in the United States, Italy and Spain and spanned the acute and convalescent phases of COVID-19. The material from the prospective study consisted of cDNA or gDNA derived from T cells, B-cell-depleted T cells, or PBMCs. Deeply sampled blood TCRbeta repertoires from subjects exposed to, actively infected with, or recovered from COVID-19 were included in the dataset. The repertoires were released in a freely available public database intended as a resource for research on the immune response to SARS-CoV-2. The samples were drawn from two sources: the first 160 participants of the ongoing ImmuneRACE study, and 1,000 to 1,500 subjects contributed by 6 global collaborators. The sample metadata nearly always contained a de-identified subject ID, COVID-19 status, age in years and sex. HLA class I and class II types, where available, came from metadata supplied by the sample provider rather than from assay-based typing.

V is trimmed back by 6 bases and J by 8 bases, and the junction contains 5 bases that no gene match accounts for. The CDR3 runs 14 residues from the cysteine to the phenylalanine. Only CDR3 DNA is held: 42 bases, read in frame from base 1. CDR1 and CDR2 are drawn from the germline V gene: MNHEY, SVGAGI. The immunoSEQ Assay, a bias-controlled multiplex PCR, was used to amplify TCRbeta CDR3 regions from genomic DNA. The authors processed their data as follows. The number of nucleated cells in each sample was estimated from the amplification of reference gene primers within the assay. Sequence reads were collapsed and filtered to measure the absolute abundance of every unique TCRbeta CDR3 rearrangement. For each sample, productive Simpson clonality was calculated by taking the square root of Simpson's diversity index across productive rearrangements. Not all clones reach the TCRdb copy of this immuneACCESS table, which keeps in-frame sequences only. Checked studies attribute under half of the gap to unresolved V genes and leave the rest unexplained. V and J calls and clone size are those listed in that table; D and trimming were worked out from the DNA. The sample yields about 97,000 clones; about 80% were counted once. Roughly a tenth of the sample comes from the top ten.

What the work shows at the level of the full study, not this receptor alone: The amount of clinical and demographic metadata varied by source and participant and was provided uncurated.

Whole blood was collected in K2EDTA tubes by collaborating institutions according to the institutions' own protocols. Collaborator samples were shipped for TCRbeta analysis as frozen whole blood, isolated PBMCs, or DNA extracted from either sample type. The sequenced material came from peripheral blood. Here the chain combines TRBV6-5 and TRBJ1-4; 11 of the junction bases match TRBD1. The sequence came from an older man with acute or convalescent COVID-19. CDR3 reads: CASRGDRGREKLFF. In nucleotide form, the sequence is TGTGCCAGCAGGGGGGACAGGGGGAGAGAAAAACTGTTTTTT.